This T cell receptor beta chain was retrieved from a study of cytomegalovirus exposure and HLA in healthy donors. General study findings and limits: In a later analysis, TCR association rates varied by HLA locus: DRB1 most, HLA-C fewest.

With respect to this clone: What it recognizes is unknown. The junction departs from the called germline gene at one end, perhaps through a read error.

The study ran its PCR with 60 Vbeta and 13 Jbeta primers. Profiling relied on immunoSEQ multiplex PCR, and the TCRdb table lists in-frame clones only, not all of them. The sample holds approximately 190,000 clones, over 80% seen once. Per the germline V gene, CDR1 is SGHRS and CDR2 is YFSETQ. The CDR3 has 17 residues. Sequenced material: PBMCs. This receptor was taken from a man in his forties in good health and CMV-seropositive. V and J are TRBV5-1 and TRBJ2-1; TRBD1 agrees at 9 bases. The CDR3 bases are TGCACCAGCAGCACTCCTCCCGGGACAGGGACCTACAATGAGCAGTTCTTC. Translation: CTSSTPPGTGTYNEQFF.